These T cell receptor beta chains were read from a single sample in a study of cytomegalovirus exposure and HLA in healthy donors. Clones were read by immunoSEQ multiplex PCR, and TCRdb kept only the in-frame ones, dropping some. This sample has more than 95,000 clones; 76% occur once, and the top ten carry approximately 10%. Material: PBMCs. The receptors come from a woman under 30 in good health and CMV-seropositive. The conserved cysteine and the conserved F or W are not part of the CDR3 here.

>TRBV5-1
ASSLAPGTSGSHEQF
>TRBV18
ASSLHSGRLNEQF
>TRBV6-1
ASSERRYEQY
>TRBV19
ASSIGQQGAKVTQY
>TRBV27
ASSSRGWYNQPQH
>TRBV5-1
ASSLSREQF
>TRBV7-3
ASSSDTFSYNEQF
>TRBV2
ASSEALGRGISTPSGANVLT
>TRBV28
ASDQPRDTYQPQH
>TRBV5-5
ASSLSVGGFKDTQY
>TRBV4-1
ASSQDGTGNEKLF
>TRBV6-6
ASSRDPVYGYT
>TRBV9
ASSPRDNTFEKLF
>TRBV9
ASSVGGRGGGTEQF
>TRBV9
ASSPLAGEGTQY
>TRBV18
ASSPPRGQVTYEQY
>TRBV7-9
ASSLALRTGGNTIY
>TRBV2
ASRESRDRGGSEQY
>TRBV28
ASRGSYPSGRSAGELF
>TRBV6-5
ASSRTTGTLETQY
>TRBV7-8
ASSFRLAGGREQF
>TRBV2
ASSPWGQSYGYT
>TRBV11-2
ASRSAGTGGTDTQY
>TRBV6-1
ASSEAQAYEQY
>TRBV7-2
ASSSSGWPQH
>TRBV4-1
ASRVGGVIYGYT
>TRBV29-1
SVPGQGRENYGYT
>TRBV6-5
ASSPAGELTDTQY
>TRBV27
ASSFLAGQGPYEQY
>TRBV28
ASSPLDSPYNEQF
>TRBV7-9
ASSLRSLAGGSSYNEQF
>TRBV27
ASSLGTSGSYEQY
>TRBV18
ASSPPQGANTEAF
>TRBV6-5
ASSYDSNTGNTIY
>TRBV9
ASTLGQGSGYGYT
>TRBV28
ATALTYEQY
>TRBV9
ASSVGQSSYNEQF
>TRBV6-6
ASRRTGEVSNEQF
>TRBV7-6
ASSFRSPKETQY
>TRBV28
ASRGDNQPQH
>TRBV9
ASSPRPEQAGYEQF
>TRBV4-3
ASSHLDSYTGELF
>TRBV5-5
ASTGTENTEAF
>TRBV4-3
ASSQGAGGTNEQF
>TRBV18
ASSQGLLMNTEAF
>TRBV5-1
ASSKDRSYEQY
>TRBV6-5
ASSQGGGNQPQH
>TRBV4-3
ASSQKLAGEYEQY
>TRBV6-6
ASSPGQDPSYEQY
>TRBV11-1
ARGFGLEEHQETQY
>TRBV15
ATSRGPGTSGYEQY
>TRBV2
ASRGAPGQGGNEKLF
>TRBV6-5
ASSYSDSPNYGYT
>TRBV2
ASNQIDAYEQY
>TRBV7-9
ASRGRATYEQY